The 22 T cell receptor beta chains reported below all come from one sample, sequenced in a study of Graves' ophthalmopathy and Graves' hyperthyroidism. Amplification of the TCR beta CDR3 regions used RNA transcripts (as template). Second-round multiplex PCR came after first-round RT-PCR with HTBI primers. MiXCR was run by TCRdb on the multiplex PCR reads, yielding one entry per CDR3 protein. This table has 620,000 or so distinct CDR3 sequences, 22% appearing once. The sequenced sample was peripheral blood. The source is a woman between 18 and 30 years old with stable Graves' hyperthyroidism. Some clones in this sample may be carry-over from other donors' samples.

The chain carries TRBV28 and TRBJ2-5; D is unresolved. The CDR3 loop spans 15 amino acids. V lost 2 bases, J lost 2 bases, and 12 bases lay in between. Germline V gives CDR1 MDHEN, CDR2 SYDVKM. The CDR3 is CASSLGLVRQETQYF. For the CDR3, the DNA is TGTGCCAGCAGTTTAGGTTTGGTTCGTCAAGAGACCCAGTACTTC.

This clonotype was counted only a few times. The chain's CDR3 is CASSPGPPGFGYTF. The CDR3 DNA reads TGTGCCAGCAGCCCCGGACCGCCGGGTTTTGGCTACACCTTC. V gene TRBV7-9 combines with J gene TRBJ1-2; D gene ambiguous. Germline-derived CDR1 and CDR2 are SEHNR and FQNEAQ (reference sequence). This CDR3 is 14 amino acids long. V lost 5 bases and J 7 bases, leaving 17 bases between the germline ends.

V and J are TRBV11-2 and TRBJ2-7; D is undetermined. CDR3 length equals 13 residues. The V and J ends lost 5 bases and 5 bases respectively, with 13 bases between them. CDR1 SGHAT and CDR2 FQNNGV come from the germline V gene. This CDR3 is CASSQTIVNEQYF. Written as DNA, the CDR3 is TGTGCCAGCAGCCAGACAATTGTCAACGAGCAGTACTTC.

The chain couples TRBV4-2 to TRBJ2-5; D is possibly TRBD2 (6 bases). The V end lost 3 bases, the J end lost 1 base, and 9 bases lay between the germline ends. Germline V lookup: CDR1 LGHNA, CDR2 YNFKEQ. This CDR3 has 14 residues. The DNA for the CDR3 is TGTGCCAGCAGCCAGGCGGGGCTCCAAGAGACCCAGTACTTC. This codes for CASSQAGLQETQYF.

Ten or more counts support this clonotype. The V and J genes are TRBV7-2 and TRBJ2-7, with 10 positions matching TRBD2. The CDR3 runs to 15 residues. Germline trimming cut 6 bases from V and 3 bases from J; bases unmatched to any gene: 8. CDR1 is SGHTA and CDR2 is FQGNSA in the germline V gene. CDR3 residues: CASSPTSGEFYEQYF. CDR3 DNA sequence: TGTGCCAGCAGTCCCACTAGCGGGGAGTTCTACGAGCAGTACTTC.

The chain joins TRBV15 to TRBJ1-5, with a weak D call TRBD1 (5 bases). V was shortened by 3 bases and J by 8 bases, with 14 bases between the two germline ends. Germline CDR1 LNHNV, CDR2 YYDKDF (reference sequence). The CDR3 totals 14 residues. CDR3 region: CATSSKAGREPQHF. The CDR3 nucleotides read TGTGCCACCAGCAGCAAGGCAGGGAGGGAGCCCCAGCATTTT.

This clonotype showed up many times. This CDR3 is CASRSSRSGGEQYF. CDR3 DNA sequence: TGTGCCAGCAGGTCATCGCGCTCGGGAGGCGAGCAGTACTTC. This chain links TRBV7-2 with TRBJ2-7; 7 bases agree with TRBD2. The V gene's germline CDR1 is SGHTA and CDR2 FQGNSA. J gave up 6 bases and V 6 bases, and 11 bases lay outside the gene matches. The CDR3 loop spans 14 amino acids.

This clonotype was detected many times. The chain joins TRBV6-5 to TRBJ1-2; D remains unclear. V lost 2 bases and J lost 4, with 11 bases in between. The germline gives CDR1 MNHEY, CDR2 SVGAGI. The CDR3 has 14 amino acids. CDR3 loop: CASSYDKLFYGYTF. The CDR3 nucleotides are TGTGCCAGCAGTTACGACAAGTTATTCTATGGCTACACCTTC.

This clonotype was recorded many times. This chain links TRBV6-4 with TRBJ1-2, with unresolved D. CDR3 size: 17 residues. With 6 bases removed from V and 0 bases from J, the gap between germline ends came to 20 bases. Germline-derived CDR1 and CDR2 are MRHNA and SNTAGT. As DNA, the CDR3 is TGTGCCAGCAGGACTTGGGCCTTTCCAAGAGCTAACTATGGCTACACCTTC. Its translation: CASRTWAFPRANYGYTF.

This chain links TRBV12-3 or TRBV12-4 with TRBJ1-1; a weak D match, TRBD1 (5 bases). There are 14 residues in the CDR3. Trimming removed 6 bases from V and 1 base from J, with 12 bases in between. Here the CDR3 reads CASRPPTGNTEAFF. In DNA, the CDR3 is TGTGCCAGCAGACCCCCAACAGGGAACACTGAAGCTTTCTTT.

In this sample, this clonotype turned up many times. DNA of the CDR3: TGTGCCAGCAGCCAGGGACTAGCCTCCTACGAGCAGTACTTC. Translated: CASSQGLASYEQYF. J is TRBJ2-7 and V is TRBV12-3 or TRBV12-4; 9 positions agree with TRBD2. There are 14 residues in the CDR3. With 6 bases clipped from V and 0 bases from J, the junction kept 3 bases outside the gene matches.

This clonotype was seen at least ten times. V is TRBV12-3 or TRBV12-4 and J is TRBJ1-5; D is unclear. V lost 7 bases and J lost 7, with 14 bases in between. CDR3 size: 13 residues. CDR3 loop: CASTLGTEQPQHF. In DNA form, the CDR3 reads TGTGCCAGCACCCTGGGTACCGAACAGCCCCAGCATTTT.

This clonotype was counted between two and nine times. V is TRBV6-4 and J is TRBJ1-2; no clear D. CDR1 and CDR2 from the germline V gene are MRHNA and SNTAGT. The CDR3 loop spans 13 amino acids. V dropped 0 bases and J dropped 8 bases, with 10 bases sitting between them. The CDR3 nucleotides read TGTGCCAGCAGTGACTCCCAGGCGGGCGGCTACACCTTC. It yields the protein CASSDSQAGGYTF.

This CDR3 is CASSQGVGTEAFF. CDR3 sequence (DNA): TGTGCCAGCAGTCAGGGGGTTGGGACTGAAGCTTTCTTT. V is TRBV6-1 and J is TRBJ1-1, with TRBD1 matching 7 bases. CDR3 size: 13 residues. V lost 5 bases to trimming and J lost 5 bases; unmatched junction nucleotides: 5. CDR1 is MNHNS, CDR2 SASEGT, per germline.

This clonotype was observed many times. The CDR3 DNA reads TGTGCCAGCAGCCCGATAGGGATCTACTACGAGCAGTACTTC. This codes for CASSPIGIYYEQYF. The rearrangement joins TRBV7-2 to TRBJ2-7; D is unclear. The germline V gene has CDR1 SGHTA and CDR2 FQGNSA. The CDR3 totals 14 residues. The ends were cut back, 5 bases at V and 3 bases at J, with 14 bases in the middle.

V usage is TRBV4-1 and J usage is TRBJ1-2; D is ambiguous. Looked up from germline, CDR1 is MGHRA and CDR2 is YSYEKL. V lost 1 base and J lost 3, with 12 bases in between. The CDR3 covers 15 residues. CDR3 sequence reads: CASSQVWGVDYGYTF. DNA of the CDR3: TGCGCCAGCAGCCAAGTTTGGGGAGTGGACTATGGCTACACCTTC.

This clonotype was detected many times. The chain employs TRBV7-8 and TRBJ1-5; D not certain. CDR1 is SGHVS and CDR2 is FQNEAQ in the germline V gene. This CDR3 comprises 12 residues. Trimming removed 2 bases from V and 5 bases from J, with 4 bases in between. As DNA, the CDR3 is TGTGCCAGCAGCTTACCCTATCAGCCCCAGCATTTT. It is translated as CASSLPYQPQHF.

This rearrangement joins TRBV6-1 to TRBJ2-7; possible D gene TRBD1, 6 bases. V was pared by 3 bases and J by 1 base, with 16 bases between. The CDR3 is made up of 16 amino acids. The germline V gene has CDR1 MNHNS and CDR2 SASEGT. The CDR3 coding sequence is TGTGCCAGCAGTGATTTACAGGGTCCCCCATCCTACGAGCAGTACTTC. It yields the protein CASSDLQGPPSYEQYF.

Only one count was recorded for this clonotype. The rearrangement links TRBV5-1 to TRBJ1-5; no definite D call. This CDR3 is built from 15 residues. Trimming took 0 bases from V and 6 from J, leaving 13 bases between them. CDR1 and CDR2 from the germline V gene are SGHRS and YFSETQ. The CDR3: CASSLEGREGQPQHF. The CDR3 nucleotides are TGCGCCAGCAGCTTGGAAGGGAGGGAAGGTCAGCCCCAGCATTTT.

This clonotype was seen ten or more times. The chain links TRBV6-1 to TRBJ1-5; 9 bases line up with TRBD1. Germline-derived CDR1 and CDR2 are MNHNS and SASEGT. There are 15 residues in the CDR3. Trimming removed 6 bases from V and 6 bases from J; junction bases left unmatched: 9. For the CDR3, the DNA is TGTGCCAGCAGCGGAGGGACAGGGAGTTTTCAGCCCCAGCATTTT. This gives the protein CASSGGTGSFQPQHF.

This clonotype has just a few counts. This chain links TRBV11-2 with TRBJ2-7; TRBD1 matches at 9 bases. This CDR3 has 15 residues. Germline V gene lookup returns CDR1 SGHAT and CDR2 FQNNGV. Trimming cost V 0 bases and J 6 bases; bases outside gene matches: 6. The CDR3 sequence is CASSLDWGQGIEQYF. The CDR3 DNA is TGTGCCAGCAGCTTAGATTGGGGACAGGGCATCGAGCAGTACTTC.

This clonotype came up many times. The V call is TRBV6-2 or TRBV6-3, the J call TRBJ1-2, with D possibly TRBD1 on 5 matching bases. Trimming removed 7 bases from V and 7 bases from J, with 16 bases in between. CDR1 and CDR2 from the germline V gene are MNHEY and SVGEGT. The CDR3 length is 13 residues. CDR3 nucleotides: TGTGCCAGCACTCCGACAGTAATGCCTGGCTACACCTTC. Protein: CASTPTVMPGYTF.